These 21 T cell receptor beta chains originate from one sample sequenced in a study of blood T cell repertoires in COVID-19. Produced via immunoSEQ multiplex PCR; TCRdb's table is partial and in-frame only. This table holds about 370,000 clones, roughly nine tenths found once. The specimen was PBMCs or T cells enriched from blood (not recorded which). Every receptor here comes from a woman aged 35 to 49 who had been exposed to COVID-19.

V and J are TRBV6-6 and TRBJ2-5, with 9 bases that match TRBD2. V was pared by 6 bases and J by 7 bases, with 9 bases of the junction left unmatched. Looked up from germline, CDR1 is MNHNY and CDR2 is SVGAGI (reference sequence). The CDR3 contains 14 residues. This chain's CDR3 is CASRLDPAGGTQYF. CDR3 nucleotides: TGTGCCAGCAGATTAGACCCAGCGGGGGGGACCCAGTACTTC.

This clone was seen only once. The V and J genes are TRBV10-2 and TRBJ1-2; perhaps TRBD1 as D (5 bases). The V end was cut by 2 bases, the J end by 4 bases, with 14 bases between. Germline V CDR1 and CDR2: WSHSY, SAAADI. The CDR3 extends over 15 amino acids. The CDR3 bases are TGCGCCAGCAGTGAGATGGGGCCCTCCTTCTATGGCTACACCTTC. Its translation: CASSEMGPSFYGYTF.

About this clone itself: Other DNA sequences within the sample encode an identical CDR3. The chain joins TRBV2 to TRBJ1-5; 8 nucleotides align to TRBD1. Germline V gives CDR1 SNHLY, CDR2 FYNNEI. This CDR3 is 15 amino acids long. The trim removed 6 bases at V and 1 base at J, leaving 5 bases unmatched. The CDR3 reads CASRGQGLSNQPQHF. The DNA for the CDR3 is TGTGCCAGCAGAGGACAGGGTTTGAGCAATCAGCCCCAGCATTTT.

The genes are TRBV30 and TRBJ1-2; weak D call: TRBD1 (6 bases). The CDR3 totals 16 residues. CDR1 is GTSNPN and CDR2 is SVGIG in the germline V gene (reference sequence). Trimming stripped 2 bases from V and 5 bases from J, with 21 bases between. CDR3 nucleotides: TGTGCCTGGAGTCCCACTTGGGGGGGGGCGCGGTATGGCTACACCTTC. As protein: CAWSPTWGGARYGYTF.

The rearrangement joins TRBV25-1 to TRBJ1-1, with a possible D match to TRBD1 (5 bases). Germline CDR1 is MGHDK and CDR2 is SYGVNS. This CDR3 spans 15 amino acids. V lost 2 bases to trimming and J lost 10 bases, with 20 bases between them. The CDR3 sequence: CASSEGGTPGPRAFF. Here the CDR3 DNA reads TGTGCCAGCAGTGAAGGAGGGACCCCGGGTCCCAGAGCTTTCTTT.

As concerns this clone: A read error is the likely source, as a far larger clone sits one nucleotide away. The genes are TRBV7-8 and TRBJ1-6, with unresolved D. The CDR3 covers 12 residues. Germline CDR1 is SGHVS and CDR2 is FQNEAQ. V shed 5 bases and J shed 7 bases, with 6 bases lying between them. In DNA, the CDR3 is TGTGCCAGCAGCCTAGTAAATTCACCCCTCCACTTT. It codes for CASSLVNSPLHF. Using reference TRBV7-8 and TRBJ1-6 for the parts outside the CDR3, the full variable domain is GAGVSQSPRYKVAKRGQDVALRCDPISGHVSLFWYQQALGQGPEFLTYFQNEAQLDKSGLPSDRFFAERPEGSVSTLKIQRTQQEDSAVYLCASSLVNSPLHFGNGTRLTVT.

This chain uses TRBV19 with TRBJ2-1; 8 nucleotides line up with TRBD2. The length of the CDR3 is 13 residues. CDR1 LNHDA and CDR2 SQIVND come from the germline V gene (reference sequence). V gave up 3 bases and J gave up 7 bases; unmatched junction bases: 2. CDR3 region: CASSISGTNEQFF. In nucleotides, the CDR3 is TGTGCCAGTAGTATTAGCGGGACTAATGAGCAGTTCTTC.

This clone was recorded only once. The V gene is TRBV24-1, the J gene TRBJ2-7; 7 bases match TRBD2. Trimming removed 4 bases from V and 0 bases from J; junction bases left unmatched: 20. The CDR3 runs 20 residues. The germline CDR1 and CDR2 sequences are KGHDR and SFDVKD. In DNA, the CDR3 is TGTGCCACCAGTGACCCCAAGACTAGCAGAGAAAAGAAAAGCTCCTACGAGCAGTACTTC. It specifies CATSDPKTSREKKSSYEQYF.

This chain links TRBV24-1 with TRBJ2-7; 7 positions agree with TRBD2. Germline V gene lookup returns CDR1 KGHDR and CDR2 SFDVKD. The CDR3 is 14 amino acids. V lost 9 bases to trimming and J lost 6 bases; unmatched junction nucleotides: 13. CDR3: CATAKGGSGIEQYF. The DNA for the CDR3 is TGTGCCACCGCTAAGGGCGGGAGCGGAATCGAGCAGTACTTC.

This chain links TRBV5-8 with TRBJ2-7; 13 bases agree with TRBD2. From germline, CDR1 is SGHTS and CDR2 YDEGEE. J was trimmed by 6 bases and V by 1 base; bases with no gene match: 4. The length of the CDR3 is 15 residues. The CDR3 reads CASSLSGTSGTEQYF. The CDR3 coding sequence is TGTGCCAGCAGCTTGTCCGGGACTAGCGGGACCGAGCAGTACTTC.

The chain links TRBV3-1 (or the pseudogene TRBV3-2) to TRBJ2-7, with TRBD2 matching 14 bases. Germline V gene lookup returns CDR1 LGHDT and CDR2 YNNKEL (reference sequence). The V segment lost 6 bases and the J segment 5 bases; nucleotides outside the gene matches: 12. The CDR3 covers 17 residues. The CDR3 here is CASRDRLAGGLVHEQYF. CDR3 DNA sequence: TGTGCCAGCAGAGACCGACTAGCGGGGGGGCTGGTCCACGAGCAGTACTTC.

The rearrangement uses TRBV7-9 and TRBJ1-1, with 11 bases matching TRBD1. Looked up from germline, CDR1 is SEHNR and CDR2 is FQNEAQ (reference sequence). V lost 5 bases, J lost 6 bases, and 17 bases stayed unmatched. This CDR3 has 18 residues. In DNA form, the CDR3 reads TGTGCCAGCAGCCCAAGAGAAGGGGGACAGGGGGTAGAGGCTGAAGCTTTCTTT. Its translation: CASSPREGGQGVEAEAFF.

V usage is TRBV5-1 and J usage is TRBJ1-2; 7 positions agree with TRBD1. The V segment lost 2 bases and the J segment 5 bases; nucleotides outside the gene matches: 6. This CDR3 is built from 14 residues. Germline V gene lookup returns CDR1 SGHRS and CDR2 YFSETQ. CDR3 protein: CASSFTGEAYGYTF. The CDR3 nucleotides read TGCGCCAGCAGCTTCACAGGGGAGGCGTATGGCTACACCTTC.

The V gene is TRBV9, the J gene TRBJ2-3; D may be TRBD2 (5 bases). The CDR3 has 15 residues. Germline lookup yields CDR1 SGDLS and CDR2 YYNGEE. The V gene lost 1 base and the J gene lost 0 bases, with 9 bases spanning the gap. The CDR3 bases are TGTGCCAGCAGCGTAAACGGGATCAGCACAGATACGCAGTATTTT. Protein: CASSVNGISTDTQYF.

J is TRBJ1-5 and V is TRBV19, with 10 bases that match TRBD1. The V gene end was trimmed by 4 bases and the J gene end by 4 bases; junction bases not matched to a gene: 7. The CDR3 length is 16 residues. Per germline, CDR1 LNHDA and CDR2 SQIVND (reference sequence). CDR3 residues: CASSKGQGRGNQPQHF. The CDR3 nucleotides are TGTGCCAGTAGTAAGGGACAGGGGAGGGGGAATCAGCCCCAGCATTTT.

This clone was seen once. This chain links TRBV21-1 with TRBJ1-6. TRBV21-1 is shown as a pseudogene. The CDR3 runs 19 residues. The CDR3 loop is CASSISPRDLGGAGPPLHF. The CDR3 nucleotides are TGTGCCAGCAGCATTTCCCCCCGGGACCTAGGTGGCGCGGGGCCACCCCTCCACTTT.

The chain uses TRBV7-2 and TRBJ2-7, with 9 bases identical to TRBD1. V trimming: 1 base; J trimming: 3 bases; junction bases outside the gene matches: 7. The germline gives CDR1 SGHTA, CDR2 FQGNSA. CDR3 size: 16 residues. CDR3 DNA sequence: TGTGCCAGCAGCTTAGTTCGACAGGGGGGAAGCTACGAGCAGTACTTC. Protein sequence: CASSLVRQGGSYEQYF.

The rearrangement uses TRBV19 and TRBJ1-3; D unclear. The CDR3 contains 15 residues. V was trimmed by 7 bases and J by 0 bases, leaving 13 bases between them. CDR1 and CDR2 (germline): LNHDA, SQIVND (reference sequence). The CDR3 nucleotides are TGTGCCAGTATCCGTGAGCGGGGCTCTGGAAACACCATATATTTT. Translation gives CASIRERGSGNTIYF.

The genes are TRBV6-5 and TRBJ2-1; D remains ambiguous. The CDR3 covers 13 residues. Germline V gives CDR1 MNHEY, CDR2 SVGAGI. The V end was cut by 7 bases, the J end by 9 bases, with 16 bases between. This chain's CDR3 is CASTPTGLVEQFF. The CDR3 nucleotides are TGTGCCAGCACCCCAACGGGTCTCGTTGAGCAGTTCTTC.

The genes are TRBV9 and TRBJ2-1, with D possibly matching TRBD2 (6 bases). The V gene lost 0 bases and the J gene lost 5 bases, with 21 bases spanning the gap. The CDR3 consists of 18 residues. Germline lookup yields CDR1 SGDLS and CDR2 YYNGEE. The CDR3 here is CASSVEAWRGSRNNEQFF. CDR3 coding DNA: TGTGCCAGCAGCGTAGAAGCGTGGCGGGGATCGAGGAACAATGAGCAGTTCTTC.

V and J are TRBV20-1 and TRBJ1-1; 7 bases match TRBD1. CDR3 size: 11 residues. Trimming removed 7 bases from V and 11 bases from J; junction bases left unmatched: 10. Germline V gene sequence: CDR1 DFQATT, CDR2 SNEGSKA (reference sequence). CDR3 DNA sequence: TGCAGTGGATGGAAGGGGGCGTCGGCTTTCTTT. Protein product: CSGWKGASAFF.